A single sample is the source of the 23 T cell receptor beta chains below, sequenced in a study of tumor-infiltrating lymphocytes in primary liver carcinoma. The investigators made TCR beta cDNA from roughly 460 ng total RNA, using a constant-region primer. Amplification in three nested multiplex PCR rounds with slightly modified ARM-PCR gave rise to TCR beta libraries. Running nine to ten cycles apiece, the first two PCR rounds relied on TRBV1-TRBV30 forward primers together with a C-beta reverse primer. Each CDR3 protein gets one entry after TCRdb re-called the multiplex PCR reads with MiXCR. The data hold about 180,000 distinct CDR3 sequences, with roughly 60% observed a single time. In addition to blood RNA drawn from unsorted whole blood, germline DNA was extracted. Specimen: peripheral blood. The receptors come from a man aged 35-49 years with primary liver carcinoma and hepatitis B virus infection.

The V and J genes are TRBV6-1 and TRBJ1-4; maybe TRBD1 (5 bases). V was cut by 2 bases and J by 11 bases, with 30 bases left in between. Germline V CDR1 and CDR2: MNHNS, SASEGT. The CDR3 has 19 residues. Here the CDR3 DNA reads TGTGCCAGCAGTGAAATTTTTAGGGGTGTCACCGACCGGGTGCGTAAACTGTTTTTT. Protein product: CASSEIFRGVTDRVRKLFF.

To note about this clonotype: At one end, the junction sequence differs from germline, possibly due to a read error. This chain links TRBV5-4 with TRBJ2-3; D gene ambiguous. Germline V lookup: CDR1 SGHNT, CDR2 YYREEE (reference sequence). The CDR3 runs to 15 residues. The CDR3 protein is CASSLGSMGSGTHYF. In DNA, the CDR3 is TGTGCCAGCAGCTTGGGAAGCATGGGTTCAGGTACGCACTATTTT.

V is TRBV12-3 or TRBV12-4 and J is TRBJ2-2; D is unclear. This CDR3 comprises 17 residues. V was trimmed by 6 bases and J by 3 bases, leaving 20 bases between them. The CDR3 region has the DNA TGTGCCAGCAGACTAACTACCGCTCGGATTTACACCGGGGAGCTGTTTTTT. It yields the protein CASRLTTARIYTGELFF.

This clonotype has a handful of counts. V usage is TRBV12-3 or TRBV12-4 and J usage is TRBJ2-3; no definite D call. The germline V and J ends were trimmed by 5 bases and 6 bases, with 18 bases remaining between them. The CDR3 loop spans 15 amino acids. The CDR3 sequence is CASSRRGRQGDTQYF. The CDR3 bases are TGTGCCAGCAGTCGACGAGGACGGCAAGGGGATACGCAGTATTTT.

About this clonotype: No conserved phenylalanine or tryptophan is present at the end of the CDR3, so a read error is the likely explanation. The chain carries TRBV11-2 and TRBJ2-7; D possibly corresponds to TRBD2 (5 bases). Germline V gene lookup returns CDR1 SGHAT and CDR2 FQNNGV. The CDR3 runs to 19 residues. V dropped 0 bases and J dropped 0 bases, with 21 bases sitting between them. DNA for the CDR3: TGTGCCAGCAGCTTAGAGGGGTCGCCCGGGGTGGCAACCTCCTACGAGCAGTACCTC. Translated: CASSLEGSPGVATSYEQYL.

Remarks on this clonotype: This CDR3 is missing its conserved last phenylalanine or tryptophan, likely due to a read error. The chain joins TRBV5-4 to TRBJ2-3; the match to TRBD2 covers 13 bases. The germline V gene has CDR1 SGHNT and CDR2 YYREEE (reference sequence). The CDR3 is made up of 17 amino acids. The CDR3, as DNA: TGTGCCAGCAGCTCCGGACTAGCGGGAGTAAGCATAGATACACAGTATCTT. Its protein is CASSSGLAGVSIDTQYL.

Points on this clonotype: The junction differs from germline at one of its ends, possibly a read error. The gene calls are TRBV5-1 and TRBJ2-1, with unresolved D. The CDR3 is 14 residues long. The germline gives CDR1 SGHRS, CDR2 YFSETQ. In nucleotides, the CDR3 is TGCGCCAGCAGCTTGGCCGGACCGTACAATGGGCAGTTCTTC. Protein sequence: CASSLAGPYNGQFF.

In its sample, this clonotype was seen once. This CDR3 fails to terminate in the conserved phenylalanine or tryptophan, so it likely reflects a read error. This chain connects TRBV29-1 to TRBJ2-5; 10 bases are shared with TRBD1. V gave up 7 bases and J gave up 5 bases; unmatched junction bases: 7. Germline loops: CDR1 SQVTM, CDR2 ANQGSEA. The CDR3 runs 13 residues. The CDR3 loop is CSAGTGEGETQYL. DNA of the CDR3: TGCAGCGCTGGGACAGGGGAGGGGGAGACCCAGTACCTC.

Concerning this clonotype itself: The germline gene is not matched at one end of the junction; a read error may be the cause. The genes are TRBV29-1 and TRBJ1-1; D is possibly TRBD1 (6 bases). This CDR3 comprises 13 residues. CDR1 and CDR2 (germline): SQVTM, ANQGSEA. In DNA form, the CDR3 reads TGCAGCGTGGAGGACAGCGTGTACACTGAAGCTTCCTTT. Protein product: CSVEDSVYTEASF. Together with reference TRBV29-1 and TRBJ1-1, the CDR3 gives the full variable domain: SAVISQKPSRDICQRGTSLTIQCQVDSQVTMMFWYRQQPGQSLTLIATANQGSEATYESGFVIDKFPISRPNLTFSTLTVSNMSPEDSSIYLCSVEDSVYTEASFGQGTRLTVV.

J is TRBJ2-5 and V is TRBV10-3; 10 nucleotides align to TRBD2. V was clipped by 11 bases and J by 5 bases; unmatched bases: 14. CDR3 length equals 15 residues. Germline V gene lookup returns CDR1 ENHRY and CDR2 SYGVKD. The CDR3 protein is CASGLAEPRGETQYF. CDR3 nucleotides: TGTGCCTCTGGACTAGCGGAGCCACGGGGGGAGACCCAGTACTTC.

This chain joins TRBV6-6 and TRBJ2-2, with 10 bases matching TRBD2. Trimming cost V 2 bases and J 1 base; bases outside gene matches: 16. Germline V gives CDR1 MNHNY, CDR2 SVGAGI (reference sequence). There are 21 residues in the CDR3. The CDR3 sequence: CASSYLTPTPASGRNTGELFF. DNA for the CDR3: TGTGCCAGCAGTTACCTAACACCGACCCCTGCTAGCGGGAGGAACACCGGGGAGCTGTTTTTT.

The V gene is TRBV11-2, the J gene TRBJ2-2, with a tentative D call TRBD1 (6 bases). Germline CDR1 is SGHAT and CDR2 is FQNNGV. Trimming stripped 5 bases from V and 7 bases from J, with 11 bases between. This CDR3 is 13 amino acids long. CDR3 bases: TGTGCCAGCAGCCCAGGGGTGAGCGGGGAGCTGTTTTTT. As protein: CASSPGVSGELFF.

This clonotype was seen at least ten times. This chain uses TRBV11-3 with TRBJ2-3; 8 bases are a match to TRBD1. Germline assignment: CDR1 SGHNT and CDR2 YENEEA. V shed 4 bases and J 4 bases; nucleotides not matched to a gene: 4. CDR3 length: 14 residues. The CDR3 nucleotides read TGTGCCAGCAGCTCCGGACAGGGCGCAGATACGCAGTATTTT. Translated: CASSSGQGADTQYF.

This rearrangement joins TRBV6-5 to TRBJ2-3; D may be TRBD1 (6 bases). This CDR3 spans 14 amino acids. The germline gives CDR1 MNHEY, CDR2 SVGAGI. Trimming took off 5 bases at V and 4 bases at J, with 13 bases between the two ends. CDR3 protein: CASSDLPGADTQYF. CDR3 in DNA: TGTGCCAGCAGTGACCTACCAGGGGCAGATACGCAGTATTTT.

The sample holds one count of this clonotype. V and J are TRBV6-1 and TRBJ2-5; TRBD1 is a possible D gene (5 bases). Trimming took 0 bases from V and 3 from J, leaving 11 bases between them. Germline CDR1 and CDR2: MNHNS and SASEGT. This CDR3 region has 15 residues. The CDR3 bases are TGTGCCAGCAGTGAAGCGACGGCAGGGAAAGAGACCCAGTACTTC. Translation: CASSEATAGKETQYF.

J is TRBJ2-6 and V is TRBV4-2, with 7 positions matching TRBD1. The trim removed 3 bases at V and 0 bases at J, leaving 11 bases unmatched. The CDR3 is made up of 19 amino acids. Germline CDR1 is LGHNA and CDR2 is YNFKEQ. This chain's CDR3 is CASSHVAGGHISGANVLTF. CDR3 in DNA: TGTGCCAGCAGCCATGTTGCAGGGGGTCACATCTCTGGGGCCAACGTCCTGACTTTC.

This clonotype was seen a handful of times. The CDR3 loop reads CSVEDARGPDNEQFF. CDR3 bases: TGCAGCGTTGAAGATGCACGAGGCCCCGACAATGAGCAGTTCTTC. The chain uses TRBV29-1 and TRBJ2-1; D uncertain. Germline loops: CDR1 SQVTM, CDR2 ANQGSEA. V was pared by 0 bases and J by 5 bases, with 14 bases between. This CDR3 contains 15 residues.

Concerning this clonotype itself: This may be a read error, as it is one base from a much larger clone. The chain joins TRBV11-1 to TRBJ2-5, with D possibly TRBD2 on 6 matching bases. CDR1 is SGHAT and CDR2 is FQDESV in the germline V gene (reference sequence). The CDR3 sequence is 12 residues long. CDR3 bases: TGTGCCAGCAGCCGAGAACGGGAGACCCGGTACTTC. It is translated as CASSRERETRYF.

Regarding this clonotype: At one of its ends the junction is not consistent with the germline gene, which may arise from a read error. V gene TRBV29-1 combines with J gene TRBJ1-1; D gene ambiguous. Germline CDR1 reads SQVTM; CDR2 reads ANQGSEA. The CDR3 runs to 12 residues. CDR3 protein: CSVSDGNTGAFF. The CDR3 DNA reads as TGCAGCGTTTCTGACGGAAACACTGGAGCTTTCTTT.

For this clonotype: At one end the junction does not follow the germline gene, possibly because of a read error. The CDR3 region has the DNA TGTGCCAGCAGCTCTACGAAAGGGGAAGCCGAAAACATTCAGTACTTC. Amino acids: CASSSTKGEAENIQYF. The rearrangement links TRBV14 to TRBJ2-4, with a weak D call TRBD1 (5 bases). The CDR3 loop spans 16 amino acids. Germline assignment: CDR1 SGHDN and CDR2 FVKESK.

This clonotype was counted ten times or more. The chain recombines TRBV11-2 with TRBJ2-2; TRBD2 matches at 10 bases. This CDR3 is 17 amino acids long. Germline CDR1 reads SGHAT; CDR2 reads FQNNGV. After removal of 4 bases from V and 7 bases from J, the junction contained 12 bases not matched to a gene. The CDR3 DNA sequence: TGTGCCAGCAGCTCCTACAGCGGGAGGGCCGGAGTCGGGGAGCTGTTTTTT. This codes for CASSSYSGRAGVGELFF.

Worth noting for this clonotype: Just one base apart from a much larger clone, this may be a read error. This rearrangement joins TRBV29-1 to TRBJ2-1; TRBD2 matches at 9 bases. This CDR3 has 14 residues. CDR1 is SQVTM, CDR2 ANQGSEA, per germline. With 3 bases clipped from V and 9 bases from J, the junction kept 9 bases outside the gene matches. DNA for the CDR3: TGCAGCGTTGATGGGACTAGCTGGGCGATTGAGCAGTTCTTC. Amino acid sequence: CSVDGTSWAIEQFF.

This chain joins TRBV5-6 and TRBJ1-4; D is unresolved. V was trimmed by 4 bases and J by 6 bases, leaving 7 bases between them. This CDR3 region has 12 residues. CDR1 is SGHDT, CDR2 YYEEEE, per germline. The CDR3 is CASSHPDEKLFF. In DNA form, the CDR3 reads TGTGCCAGCAGCCACCCGGATGAAAAACTGTTTTTT.